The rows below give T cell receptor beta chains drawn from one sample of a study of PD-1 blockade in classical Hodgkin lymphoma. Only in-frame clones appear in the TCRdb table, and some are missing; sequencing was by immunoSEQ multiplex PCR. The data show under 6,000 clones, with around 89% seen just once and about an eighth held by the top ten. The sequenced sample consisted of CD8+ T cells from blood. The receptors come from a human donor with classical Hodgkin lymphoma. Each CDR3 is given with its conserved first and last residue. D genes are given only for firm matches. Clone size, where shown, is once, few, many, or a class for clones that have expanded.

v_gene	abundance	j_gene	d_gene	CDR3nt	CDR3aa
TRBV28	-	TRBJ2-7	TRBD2	TGTGCCAGCAGTTTCTCCGGGGGGGGGACGTACGAGCAGTACTTC	CASSFSGGGTYEQYF
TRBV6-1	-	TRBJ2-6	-	TGTGCCAGCAGTGAAGCCCAGTCTGGGGCCAACGTCCTGACTTTC	CASSEAQSGANVLTF
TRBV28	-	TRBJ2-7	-	TGTGCCAGCAGTTCCCCCTGGGATGGCTACGAGCAGTACTTC	CASSSPWDGYEQYF
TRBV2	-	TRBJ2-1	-	TGTGCCAGCAGTGTGGGGGCGGCCCGTGAGCAGTTCTTC	CASSVGAAREQFF
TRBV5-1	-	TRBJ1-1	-	TGCGCCAGCAGCGGACGGGACACCAAGAACACTGAAGCTTTCTTT	CASSGRDTKNTEAFF
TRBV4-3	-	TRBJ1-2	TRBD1	TGCGCCAGCAGCCATCAGGGACAGGGGGAGCGTCTCTCATATGGCTACACCTTC	CASSHQGQGERLSYGYTF
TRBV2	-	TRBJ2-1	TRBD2	TGTGCCAGCAGTCTTAGCGGGGTTTCCTCCTACAATGAGCAGTTCTTC	CASSLSGVSSYNEQFF
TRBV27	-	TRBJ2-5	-	TGTGCCAGCAGCCGACAGGAATCCGAGACCCAGTACTTC	CASSRQESETQYF
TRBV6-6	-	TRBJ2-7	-	TGTGCCAGCAGTTACTCAGCCGGGCTCGAGCAGTACTTC	CASSYSAGLEQYF
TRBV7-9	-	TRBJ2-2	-	TGTGCCAGCAGCTTAACTTCTGGGGAGCTGTTTTTT	CASSLTSGELFF
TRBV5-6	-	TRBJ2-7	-	TGTGCCAGCAGCTCACCGGGACAAGGGGAATACGAGCAGTACTTC	CASSSPGQGEYEQYF
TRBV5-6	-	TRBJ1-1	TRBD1	TGTGCCAGCAGCTTGGGGAGCCAGGGGGCTTCAACTGAAGCTTTCTTT	CASSLGSQGASTEAFF
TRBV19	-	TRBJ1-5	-	TGTGCCAGTAGTATCCGGGAGAGCAATCAGCCCCAGCATTTT	CASSIRESNQPQHF
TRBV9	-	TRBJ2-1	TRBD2	TGTGCCAGCAGCGTAGTGGGTATGGGCAGCGGGAGGCCGGGTGAGCAGTTCTTC	CASSVVGMGSGRPGEQFF
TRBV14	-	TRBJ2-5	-	TGTGCCAGCAGCCAAAGGGGGGACGGTCCCCCCTTAGAGACCCAGTACTTC	CASSQRGDGPPLETQYF
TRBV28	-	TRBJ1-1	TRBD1	TGTGCCAGCGGCCCCGGAACAGGGGCCCTGAACACTGAAGCTTTCTTT	CASGPGTGALNTEAFF
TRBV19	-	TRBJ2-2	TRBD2	TGTGCCAGTAGTAGAACTAGCGGAGCGAACACCGGGGAGCTGTTTTTT	CASSRTSGANTGELFF
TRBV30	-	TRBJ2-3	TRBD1	TGTGCCTGGAAGGGACAGGGGTCAGATACGCAGTATTTT	CAWKGQGSDTQYF
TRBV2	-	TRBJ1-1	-	TGTGCCAGCCCAACCCTTGTGAACACTGAAGCTTTCTTT	CASPTLVNTEAFF
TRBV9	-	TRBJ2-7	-	TGTGCCAGCAGCGTAGGCGGCGATCTTTACGAGCAGTACTTC	CASSVGGDLYEQYF
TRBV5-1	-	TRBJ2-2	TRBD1	TGCGCCAGCAGCGGCGGACAGGGGGCCGGGGAGCTGTTTTTT	CASSGGQGAGELFF
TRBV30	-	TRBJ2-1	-	TGTGCCTGGAGTTTGGCGGGCAGCAATGAGCAGTTCTTC	CAWSLAGSNEQFF
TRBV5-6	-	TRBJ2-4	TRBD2	TGTGCCAGCAGCCACACCTCGACTAGCGGGAGTGGTATGCAGTACTTC	CASSHTSTSGSGMQYF
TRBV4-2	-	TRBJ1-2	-	TGTGCCAGCAGCTGGGGGGGAGACTATGGCTACACCTTC	CASSWGGDYGYTF
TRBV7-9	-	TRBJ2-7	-	TGTGCCAGCAGCGGGGGCGACTACGAGCAGTACTTC	CASSGGDYEQYF
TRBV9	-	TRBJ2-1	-	TGTGCCAGCAGCGGGGTACAGAGGAATGAGCAGTTCTTC	CASSGVQRNEQFF
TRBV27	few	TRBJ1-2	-	TGTGCCAGCAGTTTAGGGCAGGGCGGGGGCTACACCTTC	CASSLGQGGGYTF
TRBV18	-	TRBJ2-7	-	TGTGCCAGCTCACCAGGGGAGTACGAGCAGTACTTC	CASSPGEYEQYF
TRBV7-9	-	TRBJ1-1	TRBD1	TGTGCCAGCAGTCCAGGGGGGGGAGGGCGTGCTTTCTTT	CASSPGGGGRAFF
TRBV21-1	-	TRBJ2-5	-	TGTGCCAGCAGCAAAGGTAGTCAGAGAAAGGAGACCCAGTACTTC	CASSKGSQRKETQYF
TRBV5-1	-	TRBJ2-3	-	TGCGCCAGCAGCTTGGGGGCCCCAAGGGATACGCAGTATTTT	CASSLGAPRDTQYF
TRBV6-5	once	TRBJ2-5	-	TGTGCCAGCAGTGAGACAGGTTGGGAGACCCAGTACTTC	CASSETGWETQYF
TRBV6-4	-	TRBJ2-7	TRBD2	TGTGCCAGCAGTGTCGGACTAGCGGGAGTATCTGAGCAGTACTTC	CASSVGLAGVSEQYF
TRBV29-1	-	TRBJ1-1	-	TGCAGCGTCCCGCAGGGGACTGAAGCTTTCTTT	CSVPQGTEAFF
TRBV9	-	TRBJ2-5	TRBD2	TGTGCCAGCAGCAGAGCGGGGGGCCCCCAAGAGACCCAGTACTTC	CASSRAGGPQETQYF
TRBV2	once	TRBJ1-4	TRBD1	TGTGCCAGCAGCGACGACAGGGGGAGTAATGAAAAACTGTTTTTT	CASSDDRGSNEKLFF
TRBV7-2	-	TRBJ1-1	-	TGTGCCAGCAGCTTATTTGGGTCTCGGAACACTGAAGCTTTCTTT	CASSLFGSRNTEAFF
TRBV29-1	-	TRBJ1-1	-	TGCAGCGCATCCCCAGGGCAGAACACTGAAGCTTTCTTT	CSASPGQNTEAFF
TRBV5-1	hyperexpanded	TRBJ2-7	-	TGCGCCAGCAGCTGGGACAAACCCTACGAGCAGTACTTC	CASSWDKPYEQYF
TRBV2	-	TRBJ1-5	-	TGTGCCAGCAGTGAAGTCCGGCAGGGGAGCCAGCCCCAGCATTTT	CASSEVRQGSQPQHF
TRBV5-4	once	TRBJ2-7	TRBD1	TGTGCCAGCAGCTTGGCAATCTTGGACAGGGGGCTTGGTGAGCAGTACTTC	CASSLAILDRGLGEQYF
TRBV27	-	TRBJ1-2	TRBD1	TGTGCCAGCAGGGGGGCAGACAGGGTTGGCTACACCTTC	CASRGADRVGYTF
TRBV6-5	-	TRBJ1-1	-	TGTGCCAGCAGTTATTCCGGACAGCTGATTGAAGCTTTCTTT	CASSYSGQLIEAFF
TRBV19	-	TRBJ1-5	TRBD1	TGTGCCAGTAATCCCGGACCGGGACAGGGTTTTACTCAGCCCCAGCATTTT	CASNPGPGQGFTQPQHF
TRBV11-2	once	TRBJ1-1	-	TGTGCCAGCAGCTTAGCTTATATGGTACAGTTGAACACTGAAGCTTTCTTT	CASSLAYMVQLNTEAFF
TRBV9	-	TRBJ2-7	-	TGTGCCAGCAGCGACCCCCCTTGGCGGCTCTACGAGCAGTACTTC	CASSDPPWRLYEQYF
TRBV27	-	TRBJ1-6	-	TGTGCCAGCAGTGGACAGTATAATTCACCCCTCCACTTT	CASSGQYNSPLHF
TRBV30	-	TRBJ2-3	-	TGTGCCTGGAGTCTGGGAGCCACAGATACGCAGTATTTT	CAWSLGATDTQYF
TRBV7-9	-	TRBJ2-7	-	TGTGCCAGCAGCTCGGGGTCCACTACTACTCCCTACGAGCAGTACTTC	CASSSGSTTTPYEQYF
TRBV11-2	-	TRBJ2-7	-	TGTGCCAGCAGCTCGGGGACGGGGGCCTACGAGCAGTACTTC	CASSSGTGAYEQYF
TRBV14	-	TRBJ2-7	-	TGTGCCAGCAGCCAAAGTTGGGTCGAGCAGTACTTC	CASSQSWVEQYF
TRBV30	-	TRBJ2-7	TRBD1	TGTGCCTTTTTGACAGGGCCCTACGAGCAGTACTTC	CAFLTGPYEQYF
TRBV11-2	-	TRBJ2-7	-	TGTGCCAGCAGCCCACCGGCCTACGAGCAGTACTTC	CASSPPAYEQYF
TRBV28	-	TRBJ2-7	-	TGTGCCAGCTCTCTCTACTCCTACGAGCAGTACTTC	CASSLYSYEQYF
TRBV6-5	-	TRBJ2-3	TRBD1	TGTGCCAGCAACGGACAGGCCGTTGGGGATACGCAGTATTTT	CASNGQAVGDTQYF